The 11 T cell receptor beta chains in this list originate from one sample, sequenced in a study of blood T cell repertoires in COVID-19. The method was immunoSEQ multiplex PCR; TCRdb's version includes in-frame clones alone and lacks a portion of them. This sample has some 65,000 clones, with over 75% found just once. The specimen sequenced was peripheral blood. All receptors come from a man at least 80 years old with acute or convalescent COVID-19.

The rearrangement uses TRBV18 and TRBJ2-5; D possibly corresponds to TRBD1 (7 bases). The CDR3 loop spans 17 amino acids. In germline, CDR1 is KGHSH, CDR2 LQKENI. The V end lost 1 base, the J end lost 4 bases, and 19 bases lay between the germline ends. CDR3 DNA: TGTGCCAGCTCACCACGCGGTGTGGAGGGGGCTAGAGAGACCCAGTACTTC. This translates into CASSPRGVEGARETQYF.

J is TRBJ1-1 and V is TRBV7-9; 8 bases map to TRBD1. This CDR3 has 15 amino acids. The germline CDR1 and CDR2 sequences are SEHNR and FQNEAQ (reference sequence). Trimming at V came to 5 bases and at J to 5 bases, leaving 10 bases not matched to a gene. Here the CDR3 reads CASSKTGVGVTEAFF. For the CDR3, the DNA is TGTGCCAGCAGCAAGACAGGGGTTGGTGTGACTGAAGCTTTCTTT.

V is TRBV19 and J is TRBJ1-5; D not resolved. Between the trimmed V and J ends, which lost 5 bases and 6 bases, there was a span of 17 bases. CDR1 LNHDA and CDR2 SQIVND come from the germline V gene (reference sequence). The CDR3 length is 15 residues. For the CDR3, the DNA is TGTGCCAGTAGTCCACCCGCGCGGCCAGTTCAGCCCCAGCATTTT. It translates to CASSPPARPVQPQHF.

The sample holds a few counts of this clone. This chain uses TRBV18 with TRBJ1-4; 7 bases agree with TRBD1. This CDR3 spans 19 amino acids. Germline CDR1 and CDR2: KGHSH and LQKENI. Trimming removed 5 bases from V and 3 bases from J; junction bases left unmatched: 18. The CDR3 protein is CASSVPGQDAAVPNEKLFF. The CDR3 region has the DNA TGTGCCAGCTCAGTACCTGGACAGGACGCAGCCGTACCTAATGAAAAACTGTTTTTT.

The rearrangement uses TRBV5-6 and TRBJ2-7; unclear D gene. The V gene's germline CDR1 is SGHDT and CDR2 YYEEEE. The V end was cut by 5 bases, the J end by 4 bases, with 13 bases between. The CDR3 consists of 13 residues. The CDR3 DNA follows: TGTGCCAGCAGTTGGGCACCCGCATACGAGCAGTACTTC. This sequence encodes CASSWAPAYEQYF.

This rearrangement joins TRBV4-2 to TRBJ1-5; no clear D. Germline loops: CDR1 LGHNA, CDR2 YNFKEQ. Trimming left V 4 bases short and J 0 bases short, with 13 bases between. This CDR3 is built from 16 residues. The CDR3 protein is CASSLSAQASNQPQHF. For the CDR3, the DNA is TGTGCCAGCAGCCTCTCGGCCCAGGCTAGCAATCAGCCCCAGCATTTT.

The CDR3 bases are TGTGCCAGCAGAAGACAGTTCTCTGGGGCCAACGTCCTGACTTTC. Protein: CASRRQFSGANVLTF. The chain uses TRBV6-5 and TRBJ2-6; a possible D gene is TRBD1 (5 bases). Germline loops: CDR1 MNHEY, CDR2 SVGAGI. Trimming took 6 bases from V and 0 from J, leaving 9 bases between them. This CDR3 comprises 15 residues.

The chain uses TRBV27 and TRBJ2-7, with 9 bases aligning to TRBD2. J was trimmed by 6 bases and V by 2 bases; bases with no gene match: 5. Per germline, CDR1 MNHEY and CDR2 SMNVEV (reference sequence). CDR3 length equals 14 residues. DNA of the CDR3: TGTGCCAGCAGTTTAGGGACTAGCTCGGGCGAGCAGTACTTC. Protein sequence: CASSLGTSSGEQYF.

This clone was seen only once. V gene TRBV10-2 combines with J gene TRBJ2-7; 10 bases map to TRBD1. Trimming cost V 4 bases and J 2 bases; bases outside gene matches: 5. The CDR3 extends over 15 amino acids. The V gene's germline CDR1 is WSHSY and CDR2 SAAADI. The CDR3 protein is CASSVKGQGTYEQYF. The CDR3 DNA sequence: TGCGCCAGCAGTGTAAAGGGACAGGGGACCTACGAGCAGTACTTC.

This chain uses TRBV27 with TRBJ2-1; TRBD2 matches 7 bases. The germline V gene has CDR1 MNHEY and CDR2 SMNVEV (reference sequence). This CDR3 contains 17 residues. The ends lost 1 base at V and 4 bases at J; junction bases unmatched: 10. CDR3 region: CASSLLGPAGRYNEQFF. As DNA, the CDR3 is TGTGCCAGCAGTTTATTGGGGCCAGCGGGGCGGTACAATGAGCAGTTCTTC.

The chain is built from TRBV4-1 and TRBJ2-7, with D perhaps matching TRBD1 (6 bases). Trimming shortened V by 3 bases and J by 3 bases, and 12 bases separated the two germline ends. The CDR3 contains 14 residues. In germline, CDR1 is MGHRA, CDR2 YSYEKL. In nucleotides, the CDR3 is TGCGCCAGCAGCCAGATCCGGGACATCTACGAGCAGTACTTC. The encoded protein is CASSQIRDIYEQYF.